A selection of T cell receptor delta chains follows, all from one sample in a study of Vδ1+ human thymocytes. TCRdb re-called the multiplex PCR reads using CATT. The sample lists about 25,000 delta-chain clones; about 7.4% were seen once. The sequenced sample was Vdelta1+ gamma-delta thymocytes from the thymus. Every receptor here comes from a girl under three years old who had congenital heart surgery. Both conserved end residues are part of each CDR3. A D gene is named only where the DNA matches it firmly. The size entry is marked missing in some rows and otherwise reads once, few, many or a size class.

j_call d_call v_call clone_size cdr3_nt cdr3_aa
TRDJ1 . TRDV1 few TGTGCTCTTGGGGAATTTCAACGGAACTGGGTCACCGATAAACTCATCTTT CALGEFQRNWVTDKLIF
TRDJ1 TRDD3 TRDV1 . TGTGCTCTTGGGGAACCCTCTACTGGGGGCCTCGATCCTTACACCGATAAACTCATCTTT CALGEPSTGGLDPYTDKLIF
TRDJ1 TRDD3 TRDV1 . TGTGCTCTTGGGGAAGTTGCCCTGGGGGCATACTACACCGATAAACTCATCTTT CALGEVALGAYYTDKLIF
TRDJ1 TRDD3 TRDV1 few TGTGCTCTTGGGGAACAATTCCTTACTGGGGGACGTAACACCGATAAACTCATCTTT CALGEQFLTGGRNTDKLIF
TRDJ1 . TRDV1 . TGTGCTCTTGGGGGATTAGACCGGTCTTGTTACACCGATAAACTCATCTTT CALGGLDRSCYTDKLIF
TRDJ1 . TRDV1 few TGTGCTCTTGGGGAATCCCAGGATACTCAGGGGGAGACCGTCTACACCGATAAACTCATCTTT CALGESQDTQGETVYTDKLIF
TRDJ1 . TRDV1 few TGTGCTCTTGGGGTCACGACTACCTACGGCCTTCTTTGGACCGATAAACTCATCTTT CALGVTTTYGLLWTDKLIF
TRDJ1 TRDD3 TRDV1 . TGTGCTCTTGGGTCCTACTCCCATACTGGGGGAACCGGGGCCGATAAACTCATCTTT CALGSYSHTGGTGADKLIF
TRDJ1 . TRDV1 . TGTGCTCTTGGGGAAGGCTTAGGGGGACGGTACACCGATAAACTCATCTTT CALGEGLGGRYTDKLIF
TRDJ1 . TRDV1 . TGTGCTCTTGGGGCCACCTCTCGGGGCACCGATAAACTCATCTTT CALGATSRGTDKLIF
TRDJ1 TRDD3 TRDV1 few TGTGCTCTTGGGAGGCCCTCCCATTACTGGGGGATTCTCCGGTACACCGATAAACTCATCTTT CALGRPSHYWGILRYTDKLIF
TRDJ1 TRDD3 TRDV1 . TGTGCTCTTGGGGAATTCGTTACTGGGGGATGCTCCGTCGATAAACTCATCTTT CALGEFVTGGCSVDKLIF
TRDJ1 TRDD3 TRDV1 . TGTGCTCTTAGGGAAAAAAATCGGCTCTGGGGGATCCTATACACCGATAAACTCATCTTT CALREKNRLWGILYTDKLIF
TRDJ1 TRDD3 TRDV1 . TGTGCTCTTGGGGAATTTCCTTCGTTTGGGGGGATACTGCTGTACACCGATAAACTCATCTTT CALGEFPSFGGILLYTDKLIF
TRDJ1 TRDD3 TRDV1 . TGTGCTCTTGGGCCCCGGGGCTACGTGGCTGGGGGCTCCACGTACACCGATAAACTCATCTTT CALGPRGYVAGGSTYTDKLIF
TRDJ1 TRDD3 TRDV1 few TGTGCTCTTGGGGAAAACCTCAGTGCTCACTCACTGGGGGATACCGATAAACTCATCTTT CALGENLSAHSLGDTDKLIF
TRDJ1 . TRDV2 medium-sized TGTGCCTGTGACACGAGAACTCCCTCGGGGTACACCGATAAACTCATCTTT CACDTRTPSGYTDKLIF
TRDJ1 TRDD3 TRDV1 . TGTGCTCTTGGGGAACTCAGTACGTACTGGGGGTCTCGGGGCGATAAACTCATCTTT CALGELSTYWGSRGDKLIF
TRDJ1 . TRDV1 . TGTGCTCTTGGGGATTCTCCCCGGCCTCGATCCTCAGATAAACTCATCTTT CALGDSPRPRSSDKLIF
TRDJ1 TRDD3 TRDV2 . TGTGCCTGTGACGTTGGGGGGATACATCGCGCCCCTTACACCGATAAACTCATCTTT CACDVGGIHRAPYTDKLIF
TRDJ1 TRDD3 TRDV1 . TGTGCTCTTGGGGAAGGTCCTAGACCACCCGTCGTCTGGGGGATATTAGTGCCCGATAAACTCATCTTT CALGEGPRPPVVWGILVPDKLIF
TRDJ1 . TRDV3 few TGTGCCTTTTGCCTTCCTACGGGCTGGGGGACCTCCACCGATAAACTCATCTTT CAFCLPTGWGTSTDKLIF
TRDJ1 TRDD3 TRDV1 . TGTGCTCTTGGGTCTCGTATACTGGGGGATACGCTTAGCGATAAACTCATCTTT CALGSRILGDTLSDKLIF
TRDJ1 TRDD3 TRDV2 few TGTGCCTGTGACACTCTACTGGGGGGCACCGATAAACTCATCTTT CACDTLLGGTDKLIF
TRDJ1 TRDD3 TRDV1 . TGTGCTCTTGGGGAACTCGTCCACCCGTACTGGGGATACCTTAAACTCATCTTT CALGELVHPYWGYLKLIF
TRDJ1 TRDD3 TRDV1 few TGTGCTCTTGGGGACTTTTGCCTTCCCACTACTGGGGATACGTACACCGATAAACTCATCTTT CALGDFCLPTTGDTYTDKLIF
TRDJ1 TRDD3 TRDV1 few TGTGCTCTTGGGGAACCACCCTTTACTGGGGGATACGTGAGCACCGATAAACTCATCTTT CALGEPPFTGGYVSTDKLIF
TRDJ1 TRDD3 TRDV1 . TGTGCTCTTGGGGAAGGTGGCGTTCCTACCTGGGGGTACTGGGGGACCCAGTACACCGATAAACTCATCTTT CALGEGGVPTWGYWGTQYTDKLIF
TRDJ1 TRDD3 TRDV1 few TGTGCTCTTGAATCTCCTATTGAACTGGGGGATACAGGGTACACCGATAAACTCATCTTT CALESPIELGDTGYTDKLIF
TRDJ1 TRDD3 TRDV1 few TGTGCTCTTGGGGAACTAATGGGGGATGTTACCGATAAACTCATCTTT CALGELMGDVTDKLIF
TRDJ1 TRDD3 TRDV1 few TGTGCTCTTGGAGACTACACACTGGGGGCTTCAGGGACCGATAAACTCATCTTT CALGDYTLGASGTDKLIF
TRDJ1 TRDD3 TRDV1 . TGTGCTCTTGGGGAACCTCTCCGGTACTGGGGGACCCGGTACACCGATAAACTCATCTTT CALGEPLRYWGTRYTDKLIF
TRDJ1 TRDD2 TRDV1 . TGTGCTCTTGAGGAACATCATTCCTACGATCTTACTGCGAGCACCGATAAACTCATCTTT CALEEHHSYDLTASTDKLIF
TRDJ1 TRDD3 TRDV1 few TGTGCTCTTGGGCCCCCCGATCTGACCGTACTGGGGGTGGGATGGACCACCCGTTGGGACACCGATAAACTCATCTTT CALGPPDLTVLGVGWTTRWDTDKLIF
TRDJ1 TRDD3 TRDV1 . TGTGCTCTTGGGGAACCCACCCCTTTCCGGGGCTGGGGGACCGCGGGGTACCACACCGATAAACTCATCTTT CALGEPTPFRGWGTAGYHTDKLIF
TRDJ1 TRDD3 TRDV1 few TGTGCTCTTGGGGACTATTCCTACCCGGGCGTTACTGGGGGATACACCGATAAACTCATCTTT CALGDYSYPGVTGGYTDKLIF
TRDJ1 . TRDV1 . TGTGCTCTTGGGGAACTTCCCCTGGGGATGGAAGGGCACACCGATAAACTCATCTTT CALGELPLGMEGHTDKLIF
TRDJ1 TRDD3 TRDV1 few TGTGCTCTTGGGGAAAAGGTGGCCTACACTGGGGATGAAACGGCTAAACTCATCTTT CALGEKVAYTGDETAKLIF
TRDJ1 . TRDV1 few TGTGCTCTTGGGGAACTACAGCCTTCCATCCCAGTACTGGGAAATGGAAAAGCTCCCCCCGGTAAACTCATCTTT CALGELQPSIPVLGNGKAPPGKLIF
TRDJ1 TRDD3 TRDV1 . TGTGCTCTTGGGGAATTGGTGCCTCGCAACTGGGGCCAGAAGTCCGATAAACTCATCTTT CALGELVPRNWGQKSDKLIF
TRDJ1 . TRDV1 few TGTGCTCTGTGGCGTGGGTTAATTCCTCTCACTGAAGAGAGTAAACTCATCTTT CALWRGLIPLTEESKLIF
TRDJ1 . TRDV1 few TGTGCTCTTGGGGAAAGTACCATGGGGTCTTACACCGATAAACTCATCTTT CALGESTMGSYTDKLIF
TRDJ1 . TRDV1 . TGTGCTCTTGGTGGAAGTCTCGCCAAGAGTGGGATAGGATCGGGGACCGATAAACTCATCTTT CALGGSLAKSGIGSGTDKLIF
TRDJ1 . TRDV1 . TGTGCTCTTGGGGTCGGAACTGAGGGAGGTTTGTACACCGATAAACTCATCTTT CALGVGTEGGLYTDKLIF
TRDJ1 . TRDV1 . TGTGCTCTTGGGGAACCCCGGCCTTCCTACCCGGGGGGATACGTTGCTAAACTCATCTTT CALGEPRPSYPGGYVAKLIF
TRDJ1 TRDD3 TRDV1 few TGTGCTCTTGGGTCTCGGCCTTCCCCCTGTCTGGGGGATTCGTACACCGATAAACTCATCTTT CALGSRPSPCLGDSYTDKLIF
TRDJ1 TRDD3 TRDV1 . TGTGCTCTTGGGGAACTCGGGGGGATACGGGGCGATAAACTCATCTTT CALGELGGIRGDKLIF
TRDJ1 . TRDV1 few TGTGCTCTTGGGGAATTTCCCCACACCCTTCACCTAGCCTCCGATAAACTCATCTTT CALGEFPHTLHLASDKLIF
TRDJ1 TRDD3 TRDV1 . TGTGCTCTTGGGCACGGGGGATCCCTCCCCGATCACACCGATAAACTCATCTTT CALGHGGSLPDHTDKLIF
TRDJ2 . TRDV1 . TGTGCTCTTGGAGGGGTAATACCCAGTACTGGTCATTTGACAGCACAACTCTTCTTT CALGGVIPSTGHLTAQLFF
TRDJ2 TRDD3 TRDV1 few TGTGCCCTCCGGGCGATACCTCCACTGGGGGATACGCGTATCCTTACAGCACAACTCTTCTTT CALRAIPPLGDTRILTAQLFF
TRDJ1 TRDD3 TRDV1 few TGTGCTCTTGGGGAACTAAAGAACCACCCTGCCACCGTACTGGGGGTCAACACCGATAAACTCATCTTT CALGELKNHPATVLGVNTDKLIF
TRDJ1 TRDD3 TRDV1 . TGTGCTCTTGGGGAACTTAAGTACTGGGGGACCTACTACACCGATAAACTCATCTTT CALGELKYWGTYYTDKLIF